This record concerns one TCR beta chain sequence. This sample stems from a study of blood T cell repertoires in COVID-19. The method was immunoSEQ multiplex PCR; TCRdb's version includes in-frame clones alone and lacks a portion of them. The sample includes 90,000 or so clones, around 87% of them seen just once. CDR1 and CDR2 from the germline V gene are SQVTM and ANQGSEA. V lost 6 bases to trimming and J lost 7 bases, with 16 bases between them. The CDR3 covers 13 residues. Material: peripheral blood. This chain connects TRBV29-1 to TRBJ1-5; tentatively, D is TRBD1 (5 bases). The clonotype comes from a human donor in a cohort sampled during active COVID-19. CDR3 bases: TGCAGCGTCCAACAGGCGCTCTGGCAGCCCCAGCATTTT. This encodes CSVQQALWQPQHF.